This entry features one TCR beta chain sequence. Its antigen remains unidentified. The source of the sample is a study of T cell responses to AZD1222 COVID-19 vaccine. Clones were sequenced by immunoSEQ multiplex PCR, and TCRdb holds only the in-frame ones, with some missing. The table lists about 78,000 clones, around 87% of them singletons. General study findings and limits: Repertoire samples came only from after the peak T cell response. After two AZD1222 doses, spike-specific TCR breadth and depth rose versus day 0.

V dropped 0 bases and J dropped 3 bases, with 6 bases sitting between them. CDR1 ENHRY and CDR2 SYGVKD come from the germline V gene. The CDR3 has 13 amino acids. The sequencing used peripheral blood, collected on day 0 of AZD1222 vaccination. The sequence came from an adult in good health. The rearrangement links TRBV10-3 to TRBJ2-7; D possibly uses TRBD1 or TRBD2 (5 bases each). CDR3 residues: CAISESRGYEQYF. DNA of the CDR3: TGTGCCATCAGTGAGTCGAGGGGCTACGAGCAGTACTTC.